This T cell receptor (beta chain) was found in a study of blood T cells in healthy people across ages. This clonotype was observed a few times. Together with a sample-barcoded 5' primer, a J-beta primer mix was included in a second PCR lasting roughly 6 to 12 cycles. TCRdb passed the 5' RACE reads through MiXCR, listing each CDR3 protein once. This sample has around 820,000 distinct CDR3 sequences, with around 25% found just once. Germline CDR1 MDHEN, CDR2 SYDVKM. This CDR3 has 12 residues. V shed 8 bases and J shed 1 base, with 9 bases lying between them. The same specimen was also included in a second study, on T cells of mothers and their children. That source reports: The donors comprised more than five children and their three healthy Caucasian mothers.

The sequencing sample was made of blood. The rearrangement uses TRBV28 and TRBJ2-7, with TRBD2 as a possible D gene (5 bases). The receptor's source is a boy younger than 18 in good health. The CDR3 DNA is TGTGCCAGCGCGGGTACGTCCTACGAGCAGTACTTC. Protein: CASAGTSYEQYF.